This TCR beta chain comes out of a study of blood T cell repertoires in COVID-19. TCRdb's copy holds only in-frame clones and misses some; the assay was immunoSEQ multiplex PCR. The data contain 200,000 to 250,000 clones, less than 85% of them singletons. Germline lookup yields CDR1 LGHDT and CDR2 YNNKEL (reference sequence). Trimming took 6 bases from V and 4 from J; bases not matched to a gene: 8. This CDR3 comprises 14 residues. The origin of this receptor is a woman aged 80 or older with COVID-19, enrolled during active disease. The genes are TRBV3-1 (or the pseudogene TRBV3-2) and TRBJ1-1, with 7 positions matching TRBD1. Sequencing was carried out using peripheral blood. The CDR3 DNA reads as TGTGCCAGCAGGTCAACAGGGGATGGCACTGAAGCTTTCTTT. Translated: CASRSTGDGTEAFF.